This TCR beta chain is from a study of OX40 agonist ivuxolimab in advanced cancers. Broader study findings: Relatively little clonal expansion, among the lowest observed, appeared in partial responders at 0.1-3.0 mg/kg.

Assay used: immunoSEQ multiplex PCR; TCRdb lists only in-frame clones, some missing. The profile shows 90,000 to 120,000 clones, 75% to 95% of them singletons. V shed 5 bases and J 3 bases; nucleotides not matched to a gene: 4. The CDR3 has 14 residues. Per germline, CDR1 ENHRY and CDR2 SYGVKD. As regards this clone: Antigen unknown.

The input for sequencing was CD4+ or CD8+ T cells sorted from blood, taken in a trial of the OX40 agonist ivuxolimab. This sequence originates from an adult with an advanced solid tumor such as melanoma, head and neck, liver or kidney cancer. V and J are TRBV10-3 and TRBJ2-1; 7 bases align to TRBD1. CDR3 residues: CAISPGTDYNEQFF. The CDR3 bases are TGTGCCATCAGTCCCGGGACAGACTACAATGAGCAGTTCTTC.